The 13 T cell receptor beta chains presented below share a single source sample, sequenced in a study of CD4+ T cells in melanoma. Some clones are missing from TCRdb's copy, which holds only in-frame ones; the method was immunoSEQ multiplex PCR. The sample has 15,000 to 20,000 clones; roughly 85% are singletons. Sequencing input: cells from a culture (not recorded whether cultured in vitro). The receptors shown here come from a human donor with melanoma.

V usage is TRBV7-2 and J usage is TRBJ1-5; D is unclear. CDR1 is SGHTA and CDR2 is FQGNSA in the germline V gene. Trimming took off 1 base at V and 5 bases at J, with 6 bases between the two ends. The CDR3 extends over 13 amino acids. In DNA form, the CDR3 reads TGTGCCAGCAGCTTAGAACGAGATCAGCCCCAGCATTTT. Its translation: CASSLERDQPQHF.

The V and J genes are TRBV9 and TRBJ1-3; a weak D match, TRBD1 (5 bases). Germline lookup yields CDR1 SGDLS and CDR2 YYNGEE. V was cut by 4 bases and J by 4 bases, with 21 bases left in between. The CDR3 consists of 17 residues. CDR3 sequence (DNA): TGTGCCAGCAGCCTTTCCCCCCGGGGGGACCTAGGAAACACCATATATTTT. Translated: CASSLSPRGDLGNTIYF. Full variable domain (rest looked up from reference TRBV9 and TRBJ1-3): DSGVTQTPKHLITATGQRVTLRCSPRSGDLSVYWYQQSLDQGLQFLIQYYNGEERAKGNILERFSAQQFPDLHSELNLSSLELGDSALYFCASSLSPRGDLGNTIYFGEGSWLTVV.

This sequence joins TRBV6-1 and TRBJ2-3, with a tentative D call TRBD2 (5 bases). V lost 8 bases and J 2 bases, leaving 11 bases between the germline ends. Germline V gives CDR1 MNHNS, CDR2 SASEGT. This CDR3 comprises 13 residues. The CDR3 DNA is TGTGCCAGCCCGGGGATAAACACAGATACGCAGTATTTT. Translation: CASPGINTDTQYF.

V is TRBV6-1 and J is TRBJ1-6; no clear D. Looked up from germline, CDR1 is MNHNS and CDR2 is SASEGT. The CDR3 runs 14 residues. V lost 9 bases and J lost 2, with 11 bases in between. The DNA of the CDR3 is TGTGCCAGTTCCGCTGGGCCCTATAATTCACCCCTCCACTTT. This sequence encodes CASSAGPYNSPLHF.

This clone was seen a few times. The chain couples TRBV5-4 to TRBJ2-6; 7 bases line up with TRBD1. From germline, CDR1 is SGHNT and CDR2 YYREEE (reference sequence). Germline trimming cut 3 bases from V and 0 bases from J; bases unmatched to any gene: 6. The CDR3 covers 17 residues. For the CDR3, the DNA is TGTGCCAGCAGCTCGGTGGGACAGAGCTCTGGGGCCAACGTCCTGACTTTC. Translation: CASSSVGQSSGANVLTF.

This clone was counted only a few times. The V call is TRBV9, the J call TRBJ2-1; the D is unclear. This CDR3 spans 16 amino acids. The germline CDR1 and CDR2 sequences are SGDLS and YYNGEE. V shed 4 bases and J shed 9 bases, with 23 bases lying between them. CDR3 loop: CASSPRPPHLWGEQFF. CDR3 in DNA: TGTGCCAGCAGCCCTAGACCCCCGCACCTCTGGGGTGAGCAGTTCTTC.

The table lists this clone with a few counts. The J gene is TRBJ1-5, the V gene TRBV6-5; D is undetermined. Trimming removed 6 bases from V and 4 bases from J, with 16 bases in between. The CDR3 runs to 15 residues. Germline V CDR1 and CDR2: MNHEY, SVGAGI. The CDR3 is CASSPREGGNQPQHF. The CDR3 bases are TGTGCCAGCAGCCCTCGGGAGGGCGGTAATCAGCCCCAGCATTTT.

This clone was recorded only once. CDR3 amino acids: CASSVGSSYNEQFF. Here the CDR3 DNA reads TGTGCCAGCAGTGTTGGGAGCTCCTACAATGAGCAGTTCTTC. V and J are TRBV2 and TRBJ2-1, with a possible D match to TRBD2 (5 bases). Germline CDR1 SNHLY, CDR2 FYNNEI. The CDR3 is made up of 14 amino acids. Trimming left V 4 bases short and J 0 bases short, with 7 bases between. The variable domain in full, with the rest retrieved from reference TRBV2 and TRBJ2-1, is EPEVTQTPSHQVTQMGQEVILRCVPISNHLYFYWYRQILGQKVEFLVSFYNNEISEKSEIFDDQFSVERPDGSNFTLKIRSTKLEDSAMYFCASSVGSSYNEQFFGPGTRLTVL.

V is TRBV7-2 and J is TRBJ2-7; 7 nucleotides match TRBD2. The germline CDR1 and CDR2 sequences are SGHTA and FQGNSA. V shed 0 bases and J 3 bases; nucleotides not matched to a gene: 11. This CDR3 is built from 17 residues. In nucleotides, the CDR3 is TGTGCCAGCAGCTTAGCGGGGGGGAGGGCCCTCCACTACGAGCAGTACTTC. It codes for CASSLAGGRALHYEQYF.

The chain links TRBV27 to TRBJ2-1; 9 bases map to TRBD2. Looked up from germline, CDR1 is MNHEY and CDR2 is SMNVEV (reference sequence). The CDR3 runs to 17 residues. The ends lost 8 bases at V and 1 base at J; junction bases unmatched: 12. As DNA, the CDR3 is TGTGCCAGCCGAAGGCTAGCGGGGCTTAGGTCCTACAATGAGCAGTTCTTC. Amino acid sequence: CASRRLAGLRSYNEQFF.

CDR3 protein: CASSSGLAGVGELFF. The CDR3 region has the DNA TGCGCCAGCAGTTCGGGACTAGCGGGGGTCGGGGAGCTGTTTTTT. The V and J genes are TRBV10-2 and TRBJ2-2; 14 bases are shared with TRBD2. The germline V gene encodes CDR1 WSHSY and CDR2 SAAADI. The CDR3 totals 15 residues. Trimming took 5 bases from V and 7 from J; bases not matched to a gene: 3.

This clone was found once. Other nucleotide sequences from this sample produce the same CDR3. CDR3: CASSSTGQGYGYTF. The CDR3 nucleotides read TGTGCCAGCAGTTCAACGGGACAGGGCTATGGCTACACCTTC. The J gene is TRBJ1-2, the V gene TRBV6-5; 9 bases match TRBD1. Germline V CDR1 and CDR2: MNHEY, SVGAGI. The CDR3 runs 14 residues. The V segment lost 4 bases and the J segment 4 bases; nucleotides outside the gene matches: 4.

V usage is TRBV9 and J usage is TRBJ2-3; D not resolved. Germline loops: CDR1 SGDLS, CDR2 YYNGEE. Trimming took off 0 bases at V and 0 bases at J, with 2 bases between the two ends. There are 13 residues in the CDR3. CDR3 sequence (DNA): TGTGCCAGCAGCGTAGGTAGCACAGATACGCAGTATTTT. Protein sequence: CASSVGSTDTQYF.